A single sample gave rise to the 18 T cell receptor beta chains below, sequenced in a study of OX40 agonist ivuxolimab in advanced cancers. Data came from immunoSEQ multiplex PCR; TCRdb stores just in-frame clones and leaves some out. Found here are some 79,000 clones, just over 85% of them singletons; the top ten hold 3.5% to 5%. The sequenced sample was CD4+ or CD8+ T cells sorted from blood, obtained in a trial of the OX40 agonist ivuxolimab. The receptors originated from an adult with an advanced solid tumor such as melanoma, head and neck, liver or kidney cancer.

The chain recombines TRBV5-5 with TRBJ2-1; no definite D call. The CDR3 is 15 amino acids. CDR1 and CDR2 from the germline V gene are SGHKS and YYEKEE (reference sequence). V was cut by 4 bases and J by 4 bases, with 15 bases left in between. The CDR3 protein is CASSPSTERYNEQFF. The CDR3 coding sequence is TGTGCCAGCAGCCCGTCGACGGAGCGATACAATGAGCAGTTCTTC.

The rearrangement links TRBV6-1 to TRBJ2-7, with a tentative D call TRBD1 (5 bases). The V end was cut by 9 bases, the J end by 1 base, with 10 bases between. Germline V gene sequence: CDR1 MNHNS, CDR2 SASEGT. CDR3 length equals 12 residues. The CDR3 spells CASMTDSYEQYF. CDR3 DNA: TGTGCCAGTATGACAGATTCCTACGAGCAGTACTTC.

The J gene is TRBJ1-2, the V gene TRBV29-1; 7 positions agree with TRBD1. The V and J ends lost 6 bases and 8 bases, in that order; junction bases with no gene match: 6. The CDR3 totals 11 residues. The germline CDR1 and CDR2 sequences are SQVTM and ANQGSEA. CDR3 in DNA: TGCAGCGTGGCAGGGGGGGAAGGCTACACCTTC. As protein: CSVAGGEGYTF.

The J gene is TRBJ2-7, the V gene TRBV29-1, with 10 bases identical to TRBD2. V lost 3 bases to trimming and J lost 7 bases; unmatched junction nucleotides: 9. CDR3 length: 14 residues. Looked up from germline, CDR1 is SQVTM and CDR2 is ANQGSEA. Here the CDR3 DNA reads TGCAGCGTTGAGGGTCTAGCGGGAGAACGGGAGCAGTACTTC. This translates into CSVEGLAGEREQYF.

CDR3 DNA: TGCGCCAGCAGTGAAGCGGGAGACCCGATCACAGATACGCAGTATTTT. Translation gives CASSEAGDPITDTQYF. This chain uses TRBV10-2 with TRBJ2-3; 8 bases are shared with TRBD2. After removal of 3 bases from V and 2 bases from J, the junction contained 7 bases not matched to a gene. This CDR3 contains 16 residues. The germline CDR1 and CDR2 sequences are WSHSY and SAAADI.

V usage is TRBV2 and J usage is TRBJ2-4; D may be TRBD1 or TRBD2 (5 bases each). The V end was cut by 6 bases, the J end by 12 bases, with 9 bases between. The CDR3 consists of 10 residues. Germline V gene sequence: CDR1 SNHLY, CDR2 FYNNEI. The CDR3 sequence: CASSRDRQYF. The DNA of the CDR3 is TGTGCCAGCAGCAGGGACCGTCAGTACTTC.

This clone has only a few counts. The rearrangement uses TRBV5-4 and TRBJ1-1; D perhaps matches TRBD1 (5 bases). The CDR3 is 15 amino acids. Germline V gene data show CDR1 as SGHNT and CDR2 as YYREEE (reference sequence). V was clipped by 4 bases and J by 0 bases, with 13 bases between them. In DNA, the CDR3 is TGTGCCAGCAGCCTCGGGGGTACGATGAACACTGAAGCTTTCTTT. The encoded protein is CASSLGGTMNTEAFF.

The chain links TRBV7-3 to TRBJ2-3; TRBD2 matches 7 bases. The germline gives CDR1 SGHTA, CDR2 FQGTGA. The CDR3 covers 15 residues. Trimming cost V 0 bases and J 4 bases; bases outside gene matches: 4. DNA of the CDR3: TGTGCCAGCAGCTTAACCAGCGGGAACCCAGATACGCAGTATTTT. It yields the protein CASSLTSGNPDTQYF.

CDR3 in amino acids: CASNLHNLGQSTDTQYF. Written as DNA, the CDR3 is TGTGCCAGCAACCTACACAACCTCGGACAGTCCACAGATACGCAGTATTTT. The chain links TRBV21-1 to TRBJ2-3; the table's TRBD1 call for D was not verified on the DNA. TRBV21-1 is described as a pseudogene. This CDR3 comprises 17 residues.

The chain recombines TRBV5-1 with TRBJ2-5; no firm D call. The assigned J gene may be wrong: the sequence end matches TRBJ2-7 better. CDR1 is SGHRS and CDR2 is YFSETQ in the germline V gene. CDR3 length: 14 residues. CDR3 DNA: TGCGCCAGCAGCTTGGCGACGGAGAACTACGAGCAGTACTTC. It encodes CASSLATENYEQYF.

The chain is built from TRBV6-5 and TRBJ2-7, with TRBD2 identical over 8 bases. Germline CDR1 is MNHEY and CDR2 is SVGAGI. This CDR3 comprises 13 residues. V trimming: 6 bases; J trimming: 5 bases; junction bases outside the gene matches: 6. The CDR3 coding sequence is TGTGCCAGCAGCCCCGGGGGGGTACACGAGCAGTACTTC. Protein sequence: CASSPGGVHEQYF.

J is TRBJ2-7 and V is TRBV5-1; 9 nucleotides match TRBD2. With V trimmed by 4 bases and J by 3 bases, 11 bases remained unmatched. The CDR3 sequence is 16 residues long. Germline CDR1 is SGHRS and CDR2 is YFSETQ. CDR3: CASSKEPGLAGYEQYF. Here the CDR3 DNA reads TGCGCCAGCAGCAAGGAACCGGGACTAGCCGGCTACGAGCAGTACTTC.

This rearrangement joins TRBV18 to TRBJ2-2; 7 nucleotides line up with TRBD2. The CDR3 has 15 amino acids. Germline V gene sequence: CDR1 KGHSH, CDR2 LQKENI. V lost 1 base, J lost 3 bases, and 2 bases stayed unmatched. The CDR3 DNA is TGTGCCAGCTCACCACGGGAGGGCCACACCGGGGAGCTGTTTTTT. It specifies CASSPREGHTGELFF.

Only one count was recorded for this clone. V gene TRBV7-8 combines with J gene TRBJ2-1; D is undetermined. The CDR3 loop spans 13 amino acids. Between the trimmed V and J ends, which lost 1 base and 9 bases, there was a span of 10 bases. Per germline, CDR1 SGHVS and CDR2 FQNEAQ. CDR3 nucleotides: TGTGCCAGCAGCTTAGGTACTGGGCGTGAGCAGTTCTTC. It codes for CASSLGTGREQFF.

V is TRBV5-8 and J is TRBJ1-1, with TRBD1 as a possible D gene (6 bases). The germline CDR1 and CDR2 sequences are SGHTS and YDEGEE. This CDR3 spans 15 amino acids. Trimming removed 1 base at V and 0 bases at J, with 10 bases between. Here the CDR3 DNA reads TGTGCCAGCAGCTTGCAAGGGGGGCTGAACACTGAAGCTTTCTTT. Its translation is CASSLQGGLNTEAFF.

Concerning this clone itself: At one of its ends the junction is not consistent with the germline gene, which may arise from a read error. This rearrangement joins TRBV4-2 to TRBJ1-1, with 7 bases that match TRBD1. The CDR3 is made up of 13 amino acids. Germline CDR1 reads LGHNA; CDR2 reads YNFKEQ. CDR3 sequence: CASSQEGFRGQHF. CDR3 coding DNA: TGTGCCAGCAGCCAAGAAGGTTTCCGGGGACAGCACTTT.

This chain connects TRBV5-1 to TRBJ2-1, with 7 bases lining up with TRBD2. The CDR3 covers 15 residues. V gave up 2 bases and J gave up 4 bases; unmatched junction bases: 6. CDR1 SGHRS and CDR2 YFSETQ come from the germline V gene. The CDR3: CASSFLDGGYNEQFF. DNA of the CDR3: TGCGCCAGCAGCTTTCTGGACGGGGGGTACAATGAGCAGTTCTTC.

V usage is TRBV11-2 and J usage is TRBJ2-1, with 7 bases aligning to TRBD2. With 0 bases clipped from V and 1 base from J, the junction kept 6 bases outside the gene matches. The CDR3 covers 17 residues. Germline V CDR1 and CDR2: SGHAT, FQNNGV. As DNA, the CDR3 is TGTGCCAGCAGCTTAGATGGACTAGGACTGTCCTACAATGAGCAGTTCTTC. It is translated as CASSLDGLGLSYNEQFF.